This T cell receptor beta chain comes out of a study of T cells after yellow fever vaccination. General observations from the study: The secondary response was weaker but peaked faster, day 5 versus 15. Shared CD4/CD8 clonotypes were a small share, likely from convergent recombination. The study re-detected most primary-vaccination clones after the booster (nearly 97% CD4, 85% to 90% CD8).

5'RACE template switching produced TCR cDNA carrying a universal primer site and UMIs. TCRdb reanalysed the 5' RACE reads using MiXCR and keeps one entry per CDR3 protein. The sample holds approximately 550,000 distinct CDR3 sequences; 15% to 20% are singletons and the top ten take roughly 13%. For this clonotype: Its antigen is unidentified.

After removal of 5 bases from V and 4 bases from J, the junction contained 10 bases not matched to a gene. Germline CDR1 and CDR2: DFQATT and SNEGSKA (reference sequence). The CDR3 spans 15 residues. Material: PBMCs, obtained 15 days after the yellow fever booster vaccination. The source is a man aged 30-40 years who received the YFV17D yellow fever vaccine. This chain uses TRBV20-1 with TRBJ2-3, with 9 bases matching TRBD2. The CDR3: CSAPSGGRAADTQYF. The CDR3, as DNA: TGCAGTGCTCCCTCGGGCGGGAGGGCCGCAGATACGCAGTATTTT.